The 14 T cell receptor beta chains given below trace back to one sample, sequenced in a study of OX40 agonist ivuxolimab in advanced cancers. Generated by immunoSEQ multiplex PCR, the TCRdb table keeps only in-frame clones and is missing some. The sample holds about 70,000 clones; 80% to 90% are singletons and the top ten take about 8.2%. Sequenced material: CD4+ or CD8+ T cells sorted from blood, taken in a trial of the OX40 agonist ivuxolimab. All receptors come from an adult with an advanced solid tumor such as melanoma, head and neck, liver or kidney cancer.

The rearrangement joins TRBV7-9 to TRBJ1-1; D uncertain. The CDR3 sequence is 14 residues long. The germline V gene has CDR1 SEHNR and CDR2 FQNEAQ (reference sequence). V was cut by 1 base and J by 1 base, with 7 bases left in between. CDR3 in amino acids: CASSLVGPNTEAFF. Here the CDR3 DNA reads TGTGCCAGCAGCTTAGTAGGGCCGAACACTGAAGCTTTCTTT.

This chain joins TRBV19 and TRBJ1-1, with D uncertain. V was pared by 8 bases and J by 1 base, with 5 bases between. The CDR3 has 11 amino acids. CDR1 is LNHDA, CDR2 SQIVND, per germline (reference sequence). CDR3 sequence (DNA): TGTGCCAGTTCAAGGAACACTGAAGCTTTCTTT. It codes for CASSRNTEAFF.

The V call is TRBV4-1, the J call TRBJ1-3; TRBD1 matches 9 bases. The CDR3 loop spans 18 amino acids. The J segment lost 6 bases and the V segment lost 1 base, leaving 13 bases of the junction unmatched. The germline CDR1 and CDR2 sequences are MGHRA and YSYEKL. The CDR3 bases are TGCGCCAGCAGCCAAGGGGGGGACAGGGTAGGTCGTGAAAACACCATATATTTT. This gives the protein CASSQGGDRVGRENTIYF.

The chain joins TRBV7-8 to TRBJ2-6; the D is unclear. V was clipped by 5 bases and J by 7 bases, with 9 bases between them. The CDR3 loop spans 13 amino acids. Per germline, CDR1 SGHVS and CDR2 FQNEAQ. The CDR3 DNA reads as TGTGCCAGCAGCGACGGACGCGCCAACGTCCTGACTTTC. This codes for CASSDGRANVLTF.

The V and J genes are TRBV19 and TRBJ1-5, with 9 bases that match TRBD1. The CDR3 runs to 15 residues. Germline V gene lookup returns CDR1 LNHDA and CDR2 SQIVND (reference sequence). V shed 1 base and J 9 bases; nucleotides not matched to a gene: 7. CDR3 nucleotides: TGTGCCAGTAGTATAGGGCGGACAGGGGATTCGCCCCAGCATTTT. Its protein product is CASSIGRTGDSPQHF.

V is TRBV27 and J is TRBJ2-2, with D perhaps TRBD1 (5 bases). Between the trimmed V and J ends, which lost 2 bases and 4 bases, there was a span of 14 bases. Per the germline V gene, CDR1 is MNHEY and CDR2 is SMNVEV (reference sequence). The CDR3 extends over 16 amino acids. The CDR3 sequence is CASSLTGQAITGELFF. As DNA, the CDR3 is TGTGCCAGCAGTTTAACCGGACAAGCAATCACCGGGGAGCTGTTTTTT.

The V gene is TRBV7-8, the J gene TRBJ2-5; TRBD2 matches 11 bases. The CDR3 extends over 13 amino acids. Per the germline V gene, CDR1 is SGHVS and CDR2 is FQNEAQ. V shed 11 bases, J shed 3 bases, and the junction held 5 bases outside the gene matches. For the CDR3, the DNA is TGTGCCGGTGTAGCGGGGGGGAAAGAGACCCAGTACTTC. Amino acid sequence: CAGVAGGKETQYF.

The rearrangement joins TRBV11-3 to TRBJ1-1; D is uncertain. V was cut by 3 bases and J by 3 bases, with 14 bases left in between. This CDR3 contains 15 residues. CDR1 and CDR2 (germline): SGHNT, YENEEA. The CDR3 loop reads CASSFGVNRDTEAFF. Here the CDR3 DNA reads TGTGCCAGCAGCTTCGGAGTAAACCGAGACACTGAAGCTTTCTTT.

The rearrangement uses TRBV5-4 and TRBJ2-7; TRBD1 matches at 11 bases. Trimming cost V 4 bases and J 3 bases; bases outside gene matches: 6. Germline CDR1 and CDR2: SGHNT and YYREEE (reference sequence). CDR3 length: 15 amino acids. The CDR3 loop reads CASSPGQGAFYEQYF. In DNA form, the CDR3 reads TGTGCCAGCAGCCCCGGACAGGGGGCTTTCTACGAGCAGTACTTC.

V gene TRBV12-5 combines with J gene TRBJ1-1; D perhaps matches TRBD1 (6 bases). Germline assignment: CDR1 LGHNT and CDR2 FRNRAP. The length of the CDR3 is 17 residues. V lost 0 bases to trimming and J lost 2 bases, with 16 bases between them. This chain's CDR3 is CASGLVLDSTGNTEAFF. CDR3 nucleotides: TGTGCTAGTGGTTTGGTACTAGATTCGACAGGAAACACTGAAGCTTTCTTT.

The J gene is TRBJ1-4, the V gene TRBV30, with D possibly TRBD1 on 6 matching bases. Trimming cost V 2 bases and J 1 base, with 11 bases left between them. CDR1 is GTSNPN, CDR2 SVGIG, per germline (reference sequence). The CDR3 loop spans 15 amino acids. Written as DNA, the CDR3 is TGTGCCTGGAGTTTTTTCAGGGGAACTAATGAAAAACTGTTTTTT. Its protein is CAWSFFRGTNEKLFF.

J is TRBJ1-2 and V is TRBV6-5; D not resolved. With 7 bases removed from V and 0 bases from J, the gap between germline ends came to 6 bases. Germline V CDR1 and CDR2: MNHEY, SVGAGI. The CDR3 totals 12 residues. This CDR3 reads CASNGANYGYTF. The CDR3, as DNA: TGTGCCAGCAACGGGGCTAACTATGGCTACACCTTC.

The chain couples TRBV20-1 to TRBJ2-1; D gene ambiguous. The CDR3 has 11 residues. The germline gives CDR1 DFQATT, CDR2 SNEGSKA (reference sequence). The V gene lost 3 bases and the J gene lost 6 bases, with 6 bases spanning the gap. The CDR3 region is CSASRLNEQFF. The CDR3 DNA is TGCAGTGCTAGTAGGCTCAATGAGCAGTTCTTC.

The V call is TRBV4-2, the J call TRBJ1-4; tentatively, D is TRBD1 (5 bases). V lost 4 bases to trimming and J lost 10 bases, with 10 bases between them. This CDR3 is built from 12 residues. Germline assignment: CDR1 LGHNA and CDR2 YNFKEQ. The CDR3 here is CASSLSRGKLFF. The CDR3 DNA reads TGTGCCAGCAGCCTAAGTAGGGGAAAACTGTTTTTT.